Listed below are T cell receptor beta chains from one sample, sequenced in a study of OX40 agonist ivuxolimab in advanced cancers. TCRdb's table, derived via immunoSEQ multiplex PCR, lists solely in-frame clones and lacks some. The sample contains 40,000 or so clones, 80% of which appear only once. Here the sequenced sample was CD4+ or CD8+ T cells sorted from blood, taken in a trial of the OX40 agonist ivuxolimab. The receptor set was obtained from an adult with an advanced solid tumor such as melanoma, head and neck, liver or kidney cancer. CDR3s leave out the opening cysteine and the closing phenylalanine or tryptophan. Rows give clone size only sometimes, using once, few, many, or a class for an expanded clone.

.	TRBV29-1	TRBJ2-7	SVESRQGYEQY
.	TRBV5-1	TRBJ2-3	ASSFASGTAGY
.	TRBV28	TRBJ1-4	ASRGENEKLF
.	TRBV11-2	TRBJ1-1	ASSEGIGTEAF
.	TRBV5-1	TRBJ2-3	ASSPSTSGPTDTQY
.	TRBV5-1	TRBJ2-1	ASSPGRVDEQF
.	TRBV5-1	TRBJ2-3	ASSLGHRDRGVDTQY
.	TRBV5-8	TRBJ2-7	ASSHRDRETEQY
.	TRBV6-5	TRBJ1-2	ASREVQARGYGYT
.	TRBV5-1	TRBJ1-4	ASSLRGPNEKLF
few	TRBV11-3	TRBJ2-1	ASSFPDLGRNEQF
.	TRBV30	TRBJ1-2	AWDRPDGYT
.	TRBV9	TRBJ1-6	ASTRTGASPLH
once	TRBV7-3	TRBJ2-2	ASSLARNTGELF
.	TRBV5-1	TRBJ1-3	ASSLTSPGPGNTIY
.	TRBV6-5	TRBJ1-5	ASSYRQGGQPQH
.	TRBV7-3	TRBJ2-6	ASSLNPGANVLT
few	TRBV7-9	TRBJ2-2	ASSLSGAGAGELF
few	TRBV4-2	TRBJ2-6	ASSQGGGAGANVLT
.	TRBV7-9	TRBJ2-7	ASSDRTQQY
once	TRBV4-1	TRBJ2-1	ASSQDHNPRYEQF
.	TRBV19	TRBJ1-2	ATRRGNYGYT
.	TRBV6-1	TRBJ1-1	ASSGSRPRAF
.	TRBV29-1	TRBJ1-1	SVVLQAAF
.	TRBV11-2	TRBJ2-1	ASSLAGNEQF
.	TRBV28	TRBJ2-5	ASSPPRGREPQY